A single sample is the source of the 30 T cell receptor beta chains below, sequenced in a study of beta chain features in type 1 diabetes. Reverse transcribing all isolated RNA meant expressed TCRB transcripts were sequenced. Produced via immunoSEQ multiplex PCR; TCRdb's table is partial and in-frame only. Of some 410,000 clones detected, approximately 13% appear once; the ten largest clones hold around 0.039%. The sequenced sample was naive CD4+ T cells from blood. The receptor set was obtained from a man aged 25-45 years in good health.

This clone was seen a few times. A clone one base away is much larger, so this may be a read error. The chain has TRBV7-9 and TRBJ2-3; D uncertain. Germline V gene sequence: CDR1 SEHNR, CDR2 FQNEAQ (reference sequence). The CDR3 spans 12 residues. The CDR3 DNA follows: TGTGACAGCAGCTTAAGCACAGATACGCAGTATTTT. Protein: CDSSLSTDTQYF.

There are a few counts of this clone. The V and J genes are TRBV29-1 and TRBJ1-3; possible D gene TRBD1, 5 bases. This CDR3 spans 13 amino acids. Per the germline V gene, CDR1 is SQVTM and CDR2 is ANQGSEA. Trimming stripped 4 bases from V and 0 bases from J, with 7 bases between. As DNA, the CDR3 is TGCAGCGTTGGGGGGAACTCTGGAAACACCATATATTTT. Amino acid sequence: CSVGGNSGNTIYF.

The rearrangement uses TRBV7-9 and TRBJ2-5; 12 nucleotides agree with TRBD2. The CDR3 is 18 residues long. Germline assignment: CDR1 SEHNR and CDR2 FQNEAQ (reference sequence). The V and J ends lost 4 bases and 2 bases, in that order; junction bases with no gene match: 11. The chain's CDR3 is CASSSWWLAGGGQETQYF. As DNA, the CDR3 is TGTGCCAGCAGCTCGTGGTGGCTAGCGGGAGGGGGTCAAGAGACCCAGTACTTC. The full variable domain, its missing parts supplied by reference TRBV7-9 and TRBJ2-5, is DTGVSQNPRHKITKRGQNVTFRCDPISEHNRLYWYRQTLGQGPEFLTYFQNEAQLEKSRLLSDRFSAERPKGSFSTLEIQRTEQGDSAMYLCASSSWWLAGGGQETQYFGPGTRLLVL.

This clone was seen only a few times. The V gene is TRBV2, the J gene TRBJ2-5; D is uncertain. The CDR3 is made up of 12 amino acids. The germline gives CDR1 SNHLY, CDR2 FYNNEI. With 5 bases removed from V and 3 bases from J, the gap between germline ends came to 7 bases. CDR3 sequence: CASSWWEETQYF. The DNA of the CDR3 is TGTGCCAGCAGTTGGTGGGAAGAGACCCAGTACTTC.

The V call is TRBV4-3, the J call TRBJ2-1; 9 positions agree with TRBD2. The V gene end was trimmed by 0 bases and the J gene end by 15 bases; junction bases not matched to a gene: 9. Germline lookup yields CDR1 LGHNA and CDR2 YSLEER. CDR3 length: 14 amino acids. The CDR3 sequence: CASSQEPAGGPLFF. The CDR3 nucleotides are TGCGCCAGCAGCCAAGAACCCGCGGGAGGGCCCCTGTTCTTC.

The chain has TRBV9 and TRBJ2-2; 8 nucleotides align to TRBD2. CDR3 length: 16 amino acids. The V gene's germline CDR1 is SGDLS and CDR2 YYNGEE. V shed 1 base and J 1 base; nucleotides not matched to a gene: 3. The CDR3 loop reads CASSVTSGVNTGELFF. In DNA form, the CDR3 reads TGTGCCAGCAGCGTAACTAGCGGTGTGAACACCGGGGAGCTGTTTTTT.

This clone was seen a handful of times. The chain recombines TRBV5-1 with TRBJ1-3; no definite D call. CDR1 is SGHRS, CDR2 YFSETQ, per germline. This CDR3 contains 13 residues. V lost 0 bases, J lost 4 bases, and 5 bases lay in between. The CDR3 loop is CASSLDRGNTIYF. CDR3 bases: TGCGCCAGCAGCTTGGACAGAGGAAACACCATATATTTT.

This clone has only a few counts. The rearrangement uses TRBV5-4 and TRBJ2-6; no definite D call. The CDR3 is 12 residues long. Germline values: CDR1 SGHNT, CDR2 YYREEE (reference sequence). The V end was cut by 4 bases, the J end by 9 bases, with 8 bases between. The CDR3 nucleotides are TGTGCCAGCAGCGCGACCCTCAACGTCCTGACTTTC. It is translated as CASSATLNVLTF.

The chain uses TRBV28 and TRBJ1-1; TRBD1 might be the D (5 bases). The CDR3 covers 14 residues. The germline CDR1 and CDR2 sequences are MDHEN and SYDVKM. Trimming shortened V by 4 bases and J by 3 bases, and 12 bases separated the two germline ends. The CDR3 DNA reads as TGTGCCAGCAGTTCCGCAGGGTCATACACTGAAGCTTTCTTT. This translates into CASSSAGSYTEAFF.

The chain is built from TRBV7-2 and TRBJ2-2; 7 bases map to TRBD2. Germline V gene lookup returns CDR1 SGHTA and CDR2 FQGNSA. Trimming cost V 4 bases and J 4 bases; bases outside gene matches: 6. There are 15 residues in the CDR3. CDR3 sequence: CASSYKRGSTGELFF. DNA of the CDR3: TGTGCCAGCAGCTATAAGCGGGGAAGCACCGGGGAGCTGTTTTTT.

This clone was detected only a few times. The J gene is TRBJ2-7, the V gene TRBV30; D is possibly TRBD1 or TRBD2 (6 bases each). Germline CDR1 GTSNPN, CDR2 SVGIG (reference sequence). The CDR3 is made up of 13 amino acids. Trimming removed 4 bases at V and 2 bases at J, with 12 bases between. The chain's CDR3 is CAWTLRGAYEQYF. CDR3 DNA: TGTGCCTGGACCTTAAGGGGGGCCTACGAGCAGTACTTC.

The V gene is TRBV7-2, the J gene TRBJ2-1; D remains unclear. V was cut by 5 bases and J by 15 bases, with 11 bases left in between. Germline V lookup: CDR1 SGHTA, CDR2 FQGNSA. The CDR3 is 10 amino acids. In DNA form, the CDR3 reads TGTGCCAGCAGCCACGCCCGTTTGTTCTTC. Translation: CASSHARLFF.

A few counts support this clone. The chain carries TRBV7-2 and TRBJ1-3, with D perhaps TRBD1 (5 bases). V was clipped by 6 bases and J by 0 bases, with 12 bases between them. This CDR3 comprises 15 residues. From germline, CDR1 is SGHTA and CDR2 FQGNSA. In DNA form, the CDR3 reads TGTGCCAGCAGGAGAATGGGACTCTCTGGAAACACCATATATTTT. Its translation: CASRRMGLSGNTIYF.

V usage is TRBV23-1 and J usage is TRBJ2-5, with 7 bases matching TRBD1. TRBV23-1 carries the ORF label, with uncertain function. V lost 5 bases and J lost 2; bases outside the gene matches: 8. The CDR3 length is 15 residues. Here the CDR3 reads CASSDRDSTQETQYF. CDR3 nucleotide sequence: TGCGCCAGCAGTGACCGGGACAGTACTCAAGAGACCCAGTACTTC.

The chain joins TRBV10-3 to TRBJ1-4, with 7 positions matching TRBD1. Germline V CDR1 and CDR2: ENHRY, SYGVKD. With V trimmed by 10 bases and J by 5 bases, 7 bases remained unmatched. This CDR3 comprises 13 residues. The CDR3 is CATQGQSNEKLFF. The CDR3 bases are TGTGCCACACAGGGACAGAGCAATGAAAAACTGTTTTTT.

The table lists this clone with a few counts. The chain's CDR3 is CSTSGTGTDTQYF. The CDR3 coding sequence is TGCAGCACCTCCGGGACCGGCACAGATACGCAGTATTTT. This chain connects TRBV29-1 to TRBJ2-3; D assignment may be TRBD1 or TRBD2 (5 bases each). CDR1 and CDR2 (germline): SQVTM, ANQGSEA. The CDR3 runs to 13 residues. V was shortened by 8 bases and J by 1 base, with 13 bases between the two germline ends.

The rearrangement links TRBV5-4 to TRBJ2-1, with 10 bases matching TRBD2. This CDR3 has 16 amino acids. The ends lost 3 bases at V and 6 bases at J; junction bases unmatched: 9. Germline CDR1 is SGHNT and CDR2 is YYREEE (reference sequence). CDR3 DNA sequence: TGTGCCAGCAGCTCGAAACTAGCGGGGAGGGGCAATGAGCAGTTCTTC. The encoded protein is CASSSKLAGRGNEQFF.

The chain combines TRBV4-3 with TRBJ2-7; D unresolved. This CDR3 region has 13 residues. V lost 0 bases and J lost 4, with 7 bases in between. CDR1 LGHNA and CDR2 YSLEER come from the germline V gene. CDR3 bases: TGCGCCAGCAGCCAAGAAAGGTGGTACGAGCAGTACTTC. Translation: CASSQERWYEQYF.

This clone has a handful of counts. The rearrangement links TRBV4-1 to TRBJ2-1; D ambiguous. V dropped 0 bases and J dropped 8 bases, with 5 bases sitting between them. The CDR3 loop spans 12 amino acids. Germline values: CDR1 MGHRA, CDR2 YSYEKL. The CDR3 DNA reads as TGCGCCAGCAGCCAAGAAAACCATGAGCAGTTCTTC. Its protein product is CASSQENHEQFF.

The rearrangement joins TRBV30 to TRBJ2-5; D possibly uses TRBD1 or TRBD2 (7 bases each). This CDR3 has 13 residues. V gave up 4 bases and J gave up 4 bases, with 13 bases separating them. Germline V CDR1 and CDR2: GTSNPN, SVGIG (reference sequence). CDR3 DNA: TGTGCCTGGACCAGGGGGGGGCCAGAGACCCAGTACTTC. Translation: CAWTRGGPETQYF. The full variable domain, in which reference TRBV30 and TRBJ2-5 provide the parts outside the CDR3, is SQTIHQWPATLVQPVGSPLSLECTVEGTSNPNLYWYRQAAGRGLQLLFYSVGIGQISSEVPQNLSASRPQDRQFILSSKKLLLSDSGFYLCAWTRGGPETQYFGPGTRLLVL.

The chain is built from TRBV7-2 and TRBJ2-7, with TRBD2 identical over 7 bases. V trimming: 3 bases; J trimming: 2 bases; junction bases outside the gene matches: 7. Germline V gene lookup returns CDR1 SGHTA and CDR2 FQGNSA. The CDR3 extends over 15 amino acids. The CDR3 loop is CASSFSWEGTYEQYF. The CDR3 DNA reads as TGTGCCAGCAGCTTCTCCTGGGAGGGGACCTACGAGCAGTACTTC.

This clone was observed a few times. The chain couples TRBV20-1 to TRBJ2-1; 8 nucleotides match TRBD2. J was trimmed by 6 bases and V by 6 bases; bases with no gene match: 1. Per the germline V gene, CDR1 is DFQATT and CDR2 is SNEGSKA (reference sequence). The CDR3 extends over 11 amino acids. CDR3 nucleotide sequence: TGCAGTGCGGGACTAGTCAATGAGCAGTTCTTC. Translated, it gives CSAGLVNEQFF.

The chain has TRBV14 and TRBJ1-4; D is unresolved. Germline V gene sequence: CDR1 SGHDN, CDR2 FVKESK. The CDR3 is made up of 14 amino acids. Trimming cost V 1 base and J 8 bases, with 11 bases left between them. CDR3 DNA: TGTGCCAGCAGCCAAGGGGAGTTTACGGAAAAACTGTTTTTT. Translation gives CASSQGEFTEKLFF.

The table lists this clone with many counts. The V gene is TRBV5-1, the J gene TRBJ2-1; the D gene is possibly TRBD1 (6 bases). From germline, CDR1 is SGHRS and CDR2 YFSETQ. The CDR3 totals 14 residues. Trimming pared 3 bases from V and 6 bases from J, leaving 13 bases between. The CDR3 loop is CASSSGGPPNEQFF. CDR3 in DNA: TGCGCCAGCAGCTCTGGGGGCCCCCCCAATGAGCAGTTCTTC.

This clone was found a few times. V gene TRBV30 combines with J gene TRBJ1-4; 7 bases are a match to TRBD1. The CDR3 is made up of 16 amino acids. V was clipped by 0 bases and J by 3 bases; unmatched bases: 7. The germline gives CDR1 GTSNPN, CDR2 SVGIG (reference sequence). CDR3 amino acids: CAWSVARTGANEKLFF. The CDR3 DNA is TGTGCCTGGAGTGTAGCCCGAACAGGGGCTAATGAAAAACTGTTTTTT.

This clone was seen only a few times. The chain uses TRBV27 and TRBJ1-5, with 10 bases matching TRBD1. This CDR3 is 15 amino acids long. CDR1 and CDR2 (germline): MNHEY, SMNVEV (reference sequence). The ends lost 6 bases at V and 7 bases at J; junction bases unmatched: 9. CDR3 DNA: TGTGCCAGCAGCCAGACAGGGGGCCGGGGACAGCCCCAGCATTTT. Translating gives CASSQTGGRGQPQHF.

This sequence joins TRBV14 and TRBJ1-4; D possibly corresponds to TRBD1 (5 bases). V was cut by 4 bases and J by 0 bases, with 18 bases left in between. Germline CDR1 reads SGHDN; CDR2 reads FVKESK. CDR3 length: 18 amino acids. DNA of the CDR3: TGTGCCAGCAGCCGGCTGAACGGGACTCAAACAACTAATGAAAAACTGTTTTTT. Translated, it gives CASSRLNGTQTTNEKLFF.

This clone was recorded a few times. In the same sample, other DNA sequences code for this CDR3. V and J are TRBV18 and TRBJ2-1; TRBD2 agrees at 8 bases. The V gene's germline CDR1 is KGHSH and CDR2 LQKENI. V shed 6 bases and J 1 base; nucleotides not matched to a gene: 5. CDR3 length: 15 amino acids. Written as DNA, the CDR3 is TGTGCCAGCTCGCCAACTAGCGGTTCCTACAATGAGCAGTTCTTC. This encodes CASSPTSGSYNEQFF.

This sequence joins TRBV4-2 and TRBJ2-1, with D tentatively TRBD1 or TRBD2 (5 bases each). Germline CDR1 and CDR2: LGHNA and YNFKEQ. Trimming shortened V by 0 bases and J by 7 bases, and 22 bases separated the two germline ends. This CDR3 spans 18 amino acids. In DNA form, the CDR3 reads TGTGCCAGCAGCCAAGATATGGGGCGGGCTCGGCTGGGGAATGAGCAGTTCTTC. It codes for CASSQDMGRARLGNEQFF.

The chain links TRBV6-5 to TRBJ1-5; no reliable D call. The CDR3 runs 13 residues. Germline V CDR1 and CDR2: MNHEY, SVGAGI. The V end lost 8 bases, the J end lost 6 bases, and 14 bases lay between the germline ends. The chain's CDR3 is CASGRGGGQPQHF. For the CDR3, the DNA is TGTGCCAGCGGCCGGGGAGGAGGTCAGCCCCAGCATTTT.